The source of this T cell receptor beta chain is a study of spatial heterogeneity in lung cancer. Study-wide results and caveats: Follow-up blood showed ubiquitous expanded tumor TCRs less than blood at resection did.

This sample's time point: sample taken at primary tumor resection. Extraction of whole RNA from tumor, nontumor lung or frozen PBMC preceded unsorted sequencing. This clonotype has ten or more counts. Its antigen is not identified. This beta chain turned up in a library designed for alpha chains; as an off-target read, its abundance says little. TCRdb re-called the 5' RACE reads through MiXCR, storing one row per CDR3 protein. This sample carries 9,500 to 14,000 distinct CDR3 sequences, about 3.5% of them seen once, and the ten largest clones take about half. Source: PBMCs, taken at surgery. The receptor comes from a female donor with early-stage non-small cell lung cancer.

The CDR3 loop is CASSSSSSRLRTQYF. The CDR3 region has the DNA TGTGCCAGCAGCTCCAGTTCCTCCAGGCTTAGGACCCAGTACTTC. The rearrangement links TRBV5-6 to TRBJ2-5; no reliable D call. Germline CDR1 reads SGHDT; CDR2 reads YYEEEE. V was pared by 3 bases and J by 7 bases, with 19 bases between. The CDR3 contains 15 residues.